The entry that follows covers one TCR beta chain sequence. The data derive from a study of CD8 T cells in Susac syndrome. Germline trimming cut 2 bases from V and 2 bases from J; bases unmatched to any gene: 4. The CDR3 is 17 residues long. From germline, CDR1 is LGHDT and CDR2 YNNKEL (reference sequence). It was with random hexamers that roughly 0.45 to 1 ug RNA was reverse transcribed. TCRdb re-derived calls from the immunoSEQ multiplex PCR reads in MiXCR, one entry per CDR3 protein. In the table there are a few hundred thousand distinct CDR3 sequences, just under 95% of which are singletons. This receptor was taken from a human donor with multiple sclerosis. This rearrangement joins TRBV3-1 to TRBJ2-3; TRBD2 agrees at 13 bases. Sequencing input: CD4+ T cells from PBMCs. DNA of the CDR3: TGTGCCAGCAGCCAATCGGGACTAGCGGGGAACACAGATACGCAGTATTTT. This encodes CASSQSGLAGNTDTQYF.